Following are 16 T cell receptor beta chains from one sample sequenced in a study of T cell responses to AZD1222 COVID-19 vaccine (dated by TCRdb to the early 2020s). Libraries were prepared through the immunoSEQ multiplex PCR assay. What TCRdb holds here is the immuneACCESS table cut down to in-frame rearrangements. Part of the clones is not present; checked against another copy, under half of the missing clones reflect an unresolved V gene, and the others are unexplained. This sample comprises more than 100,000 clones, about 90% of them detected only once. About 7.5% of the sample is in the top ten clones. Taken with the paper, the label for time point translates to: about 28 days (+/-7) after the second vaccine dose. The sequences come from peripheral blood, collected 28 days after the second AZD1222 dose. Receptors were obtained from an adult who received the AZD1222 COVID-19 vaccine.

The chain is built from TRBV7-9 and TRBJ2-7, with D possibly matching TRBD2 (7 bases). Trimming pared 6 bases from V and 5 bases from J, leaving 17 bases between. Germline V lookup: CDR1 SEHNR, CDR2 FQNEAQ (reference sequence). The CDR3 runs to 14 residues. CDR3 sequence: CASRLPGGGDEQYF. Written as DNA, the CDR3 is TGTGCCAGCAGACTCCCGGGGGGCGGCGACGAGCAGTACTTC.

The J gene is TRBJ1-2, the V gene TRBV2; 7 positions match TRBD1. The germline CDR1 and CDR2 sequences are SNHLY and FYNNEI. CDR3 length equals 14 residues. V shed 2 bases, J shed 7 bases, and the junction held 7 bases outside the gene matches. DNA of the CDR3: TGTGCCAGCAGTGAACACAAGGACAGGCTTGGCTACACCTTC. It is translated as CASSEHKDRLGYTF.

This clone was recorded once. The V gene is TRBV6-5, the J gene TRBJ1-1; D gene ambiguous. In germline, CDR1 is MNHEY, CDR2 SVGAGI. The CDR3 is 13 residues long. The germline V and J ends were trimmed by 8 bases and 1 base, with 11 bases remaining between them. CDR3 bases: TGTGCCAGCTTCGGCCCAAGGAACACTGAAGCTTTCTTT. Translation gives CASFGPRNTEAFF.

The chain recombines TRBV6-6 with TRBJ2-1; D may be TRBD2 (5 bases). V gave up 6 bases and J gave up 0 bases, with 18 bases separating them. The CDR3 is 17 residues long. The germline CDR1 and CDR2 sequences are MNHNY and SVGAGI (reference sequence). CDR3 in DNA: TGTGCCAGCAGCCGAGACACTAGTTTACTCTCCTACAATGAGCAGTTCTTC. Translated: CASSRDTSLLSYNEQFF.

The chain recombines TRBV9 with TRBJ1-3; D unresolved. V gave up 3 bases and J gave up 0 bases, with 16 bases separating them. The germline V gene encodes CDR1 SGDLS and CDR2 YYNGEE. This CDR3 has 17 residues. CDR3 DNA sequence: TGTGCCAGCAGCGCGAAGCGTGGGTCCTTCTCTGGAAACACCATATATTTT. Its translation: CASSAKRGSFSGNTIYF.

This rearrangement joins TRBV9 to TRBJ2-1; D gene ambiguous. The germline V gene has CDR1 SGDLS and CDR2 YYNGEE. V was shortened by 4 bases and J by 8 bases, with 10 bases between the two germline ends. CDR3 length: 12 residues. The CDR3 is CASSPWWDEQFF. CDR3 DNA: TGTGCCAGCAGCCCATGGTGGGATGAGCAGTTCTTC.

The CDR3 loop reads CATQTANYGYTF. The CDR3 nucleotides are TGTGCCACTCAGACAGCTAACTATGGCTACACCTTC. The chain is built from TRBV10-3 and TRBJ1-2; a weak D match, TRBD1 (5 bases). Germline lookup yields CDR1 ENHRY and CDR2 SYGVKD. V lost 10 bases, J lost 0 bases, and 9 bases lay in between. The CDR3 loop spans 12 amino acids.

V and J are TRBV19 and TRBJ1-3, with 8 nucleotides matching TRBD1. CDR3 length equals 14 residues. The germline CDR1 and CDR2 sequences are LNHDA and SQIVND (reference sequence). Germline trimming cut 6 bases from V and 8 bases from J; bases unmatched to any gene: 9. The CDR3 sequence is CASRDGQGTHTIYF. Written as DNA, the CDR3 is TGTGCCAGTAGGGATGGACAGGGTACGCACACCATATATTTT.

This clone appeared a few times. The chain combines TRBV5-1 with TRBJ1-2; no clear D. The V gene lost 0 bases and the J gene lost 8 bases, with 17 bases spanning the gap. Germline CDR1 SGHRS, CDR2 YFSETQ. The CDR3 totals 15 residues. The CDR3 region is CASSLEGGFISGYTF. The CDR3 DNA sequence: TGCGCCAGCAGCTTGGAAGGCGGTTTTATCTCGGGCTACACCTTC.

The J gene is TRBJ2-1, the V gene TRBV5-1, with a tentative D call TRBD2 (5 bases). The germline CDR1 and CDR2 sequences are SGHRS and YFSETQ. The CDR3 has 16 amino acids. V lost 1 base, J lost 0 bases, and 11 bases lay in between. The CDR3 nucleotides read TGCGCCAGCAGCTTGACAGCGGCCGCCTCCTACAATGAGCAGTTCTTC. Residues: CASSLTAAASYNEQFF.

There are a few counts of this clone. The rearrangement uses TRBV10-1 and TRBJ2-7; D uncertain. The V end lost 1 base, the J end lost 1 base, and 2 bases lay between the germline ends. This CDR3 comprises 12 residues. In germline, CDR1 is WNHNN, CDR2 SYGVQD (reference sequence). As DNA, the CDR3 is TGCGCCAGCAGTGAGTTGTCCTACGAGCAGTACTTC. Translating it yields CASSELSYEQYF.

CDR3 region: CASRAGGEQTQYF. CDR3 coding DNA: TGTGCCAGCAGAGCAGGGGGCGAGCAGACCCAGTACTTC. The rearrangement links TRBV11-2 to TRBJ2-5; 8 bases map to TRBD1. Per the germline V gene, CDR1 is SGHAT and CDR2 is FQNNGV. This CDR3 comprises 13 residues. V dropped 6 bases and J dropped 6; count of bases not matched to a gene: 6.

The chain has TRBV7-8 and TRBJ1-1; D is possibly TRBD1 (6 bases). V dropped 1 base and J dropped 6 bases, with 9 bases sitting between them. Germline CDR1 is SGHVS and CDR2 is FQNEAQ. The CDR3 length is 13 residues. CDR3 coding DNA: TGTGCCAGCAGCTTAGAGGGGGTCCCTGAAGCTTTCTTT. Its translation: CASSLEGVPEAFF.

V usage is TRBV7-6 and J usage is TRBJ2-5; TRBD1 agrees at 8 bases. Germline V CDR1 and CDR2: SGHVS, FNYEAQ. Germline trimming cut 6 bases from V and 3 bases from J; bases unmatched to any gene: 3. The CDR3 extends over 13 amino acids. DNA for the CDR3: TGTGCCAGCAGACCACAGGGGGAAGAGACCCAGTACTTC. Amino acids: CASRPQGEETQYF.

This chain uses TRBV15 with TRBJ2-1, with D perhaps TRBD1 (6 bases). The CDR3 totals 15 residues. CDR1 is LNHNV, CDR2 YYDKDF, per germline (reference sequence). Trimming took 4 bases from V and 7 from J, leaving 17 bases between them. DNA for the CDR3: TGTGCCACCAGCAAACAGGGTCTAGGGGGAAATGAGCAGTTCTTC. This codes for CATSKQGLGGNEQFF.

The J gene is TRBJ1-2, the V gene TRBV6-5; unclear D gene. Trimming took 6 bases from V and 3 from J, leaving 11 bases between them. Germline V gives CDR1 MNHEY, CDR2 SVGAGI. This CDR3 has 13 amino acids. DNA of the CDR3: TGTGCCAGCAGCCTTCAGCCAGACTATGGCTACACCTTC. Protein sequence: CASSLQPDYGYTF.